Listed below are T cell receptor beta chains from one sample, sequenced in a study of blood T cell repertoires in COVID-19. Repertoires were generated with immunoSEQ multiplex PCR, while TCRdb's copy carries only in-frame clones and drops some. The table shows fewer than 90,000 clones, with approximately 86% occurring only once. The sequencing input was peripheral blood. Receptors were obtained from a man over 45 with active or convalescent COVID-19. Both conserved end residues are part of each CDR3. D genes are given only for firm matches. Clone size is stated in some rows and not others, as once, few, many or a class when expanded.

CDR3 protein: CAYRWGGATGELFF
CDR3 DNA: TGTGCCTACCGGTGGGGGGGGGCCACCGGGGAGCTGTTTTTT
D gene: NA
clone size: once
J gene: TRBJ2-2
V gene: TRBV27

CDR3 protein: CAISVVPGGGDGYTF
CDR3 DNA: TGTGCCATCAGTGTGGTCCCCGGGGGAGGGGATGGCTACACCTTC
D gene: NA
clone size: NA
J gene: TRBJ1-2
V gene: TRBV10-3

CDR3 protein: CASSMGRQETQYF
CDR3 DNA: TGTGCCAGTAGTATGGGCAGACAAGAGACCCAGTACTTC
D gene: NA
clone size: NA
J gene: TRBJ2-5
V gene: TRBV19

CDR3 protein: CASQRLAEETQYF
CDR3 DNA: TGCGCCAGCCAAAGACTAGCGGAAGAGACCCAGTACTTC
D gene: TRBD2
clone size: NA
J gene: TRBJ2-5
V gene: TRBV5-1

CDR3 protein: CASKTLDSSNQPQHF
CDR3 DNA: TGTGCCAGTAAGACCTTAGACAGTAGCAATCAGCCCCAGCATTTT
D gene: NA
clone size: NA
J gene: TRBJ1-5
V gene: TRBV19

CDR3 protein: CASSLNGQGGNQPQHF
CDR3 DNA: TGTGCCAGCTCACTCAACGGACAGGGTGGCAATCAGCCCCAGCATTTT
D gene: TRBD1
clone size: NA
J gene: TRBJ1-5
V gene: TRBV18

CDR3 protein: CASETGGEQYF
CDR3 DNA: TGTGCCAGCGAGACAGGGGGCGAGCAGTACTTC
D gene: TRBD1
clone size: NA
J gene: TRBJ2-7
V gene: TRBV6-5

CDR3 protein: CASRGLAGPDTQYF
CDR3 DNA: TGTGCCAGCAGGGGACTAGCGGGGCCAGATACGCAGTATTTT
D gene: TRBD2
clone size: NA
J gene: TRBJ2-3
V gene: TRBV6-5

CDR3 protein: CASSQAGGGGTGELFF
CDR3 DNA: TGTGCCAGCAGCCAAGCGGGGGGCGGCGGTACCGGGGAGCTGTTTTTT
D gene: NA
clone size: NA
J gene: TRBJ2-2
V gene: TRBV4-2

CDR3 protein: CASSERGQETQYF
CDR3 DNA: TGTGCCAGCAGCGAAAGAGGTCAAGAGACCCAGTACTTC
D gene: NA
clone size: once
J gene: TRBJ2-5
V gene: TRBV9

CDR3 protein: CASSESGSSYNEQFF
CDR3 DNA: TGCGCCAGCAGTGAGTCAGGGAGCTCCTACAATGAGCAGTTCTTC
D gene: NA
clone size: NA
J gene: TRBJ2-1
V gene: TRBV10-2

CDR3 protein: CASSLRDIHNEQFF
CDR3 DNA: TGTGCCAGCTCACTAAGGGACATACACAATGAGCAGTTCTTC
D gene: NA
clone size: few
J gene: TRBJ2-1
V gene: TRBV18

CDR3 protein: CASTPSHTDTQYF
CDR3 DNA: TGTGCCAGCACCCCATCCCACACAGATACGCAGTATTTT
D gene: NA
clone size: NA
J gene: TRBJ2-3
V gene: TRBV6-5

CDR3 protein: CASSFGTGGHYGYTF
CDR3 DNA: TGTGCCAGCAGCTTCGGGACAGGGGGCCACTATGGCTACACCTTC
D gene: TRBD1
clone size: NA
J gene: TRBJ1-2
V gene: TRBV7-2

CDR3 protein: CASSPADRGPKTQYF
CDR3 DNA: TGTGCCAGCAGCCCAGCGGACAGGGGGCCTAAGACCCAGTACTTC
D gene: TRBD1
clone size: NA
J gene: TRBJ2-5
V gene: TRBV7-2

CDR3 protein: CASNSLQKRFNQPQHF
CDR3 DNA: TGTGCCAGCAATTCCTTACAAAAAAGATTCAATCAGCCCCAGCATTTT
D gene: NA
clone size: once
J gene: TRBJ1-5
V gene: TRBV27

CDR3 protein: CASSFSGANQETQYF
CDR3 DNA: TGTGCCAGCAGCTTTAGCGGGGCGAATCAAGAGACCCAGTACTTC
D gene: TRBD2
clone size: NA
J gene: TRBJ2-5
V gene: TRBV28

CDR3 protein: CASSLAGGLAKNIQYF
CDR3 DNA: TGTGCCAGCAGTCTCGCGGGGGGGCTAGCCAAAAACATTCAGTACTTC
D gene: TRBD2
clone size: few
J gene: TRBJ2-4
V gene: TRBV7-2

CDR3 protein: CASSLGRGDTDTQYF
CDR3 DNA: TGTGCCAGCAGCTTAGGGCGGGGGGACACAGATACGCAGTATTTT
D gene: TRBD2
clone size: NA
J gene: TRBJ2-3
V gene: TRBV11-3

CDR3 protein: CATGTANEKLFF
CDR3 DNA: TGTGCCACCGGGACAGCTAATGAAAAACTGTTTTTT
D gene: TRBD1
clone size: once
J gene: TRBJ1-4
V gene: TRBV15

CDR3 protein: CASSPQGQGLREQYF
CDR3 DNA: TGTGCCAGCAGCCCGCAGGGACAGGGATTAAGGGAGCAGTACTTC
D gene: TRBD1
clone size: few
J gene: TRBJ2-7
V gene: TRBV9

CDR3 protein: CASSEGEGYGYTF
CDR3 DNA: TGTGCCAGCAGTGAAGGAGAGGGCTATGGCTACACCTTC
D gene: NA
clone size: NA
J gene: TRBJ1-2
V gene: TRBV6-1